Listed here is a single T cell receptor beta chain. Its recognized antigen is unknown. Base qualities are missing; no much larger clone stands one base away. Other DNA variants within this sample encode the same CDR3. This sample was included in a study of shared clonotypes between healthy human individuals (dated by TCRdb to between 2020 and 2021). Study-wide context: The cohort included a few men and a couple of women between 18 and 49 years of age. For each donor, CD4 naive and CD4 memory were each given three plates, CD8 naive was given two plates, and CD8 memory was given one plate. To estimate repertoire size and how much clonotypes are shared between individuals, the study performed deep sequencing of blood TCR repertoires from a few healthy adults. To increase sequencing depth and limit assay-specific biases, TCR repertoire library preparation and sequencing were carried out by different laboratories using diverse techniques. Per donor, leukapheresis produced somewhere between about 0.9 and 9.5 billion PBMCs. Study-wide conclusions, independent of this receptor: Naive subsets generally had larger estimated clonotype richness than memory subsets. Sampling was restricted to blood, and TCR repertoires in tissues likely differ from the TCR repertoires found in blood. Pairwise subsampling indicated that sequencing depth was expected to affect the degree of clonotype sharing among donors. The genetic and exposure-history diversity represented was limited by the small number of donors. Approximately 5% of naive CD4, more than 3% of naive CD8, approximately 2% of memory CD4, and about 0.4% of memory CD8 clonotypes were shared across a few donors. Incomplete sequencing was indicated by rarefaction of sorted-subset datasets, despite the large sequencing depth. Compared with non-shared clonotypes, clonotypes shared by all four sorted-subset donors had higher generation probabilities.

The CDR3 measures 12 amino acids from cysteine to phenylalanine. The read is trimmed to its CDR3 DNA, 36 bases read in frame from base 1. The germline V gene (reference sequence) sets CDR1 to SEHNR and CDR2 to FQNEAQ. V and J lose 1 base and 8 bases, and a span of 6 bases separates them. Healthy HIV-negative adults with no recently reported acute infections or vaccinations were included as donors. Every donor was a Caucasian adult living in Nashville, Tennessee, USA. CD4+ T cells were enriched by magnetic negative selection; naive cells were then positively selected on CD45RA, and the negative fraction formed the memory subset. Blood was collected by leukapheresis, and PBMCs were isolated by Ficoll-Histopaque density gradient centrifugation and then cryopreserved in liquid nitrogen vapor phase. Analytical flow cytometry was used to check the purity and quantity of each magnetically sorted T cell population. Genomic DNA was isolated from each sorted fraction and quantified by UV absorbance on a Nanodrop 2000c.

Using the deep immunoSEQ assay, multiplex PCR amplified TCR CDR3 regions from genomic DNA. For each cell subset, the extracted genomic DNA was distributed evenly across all wells of several immunoSEQ 96-well plates, and each plate served as one replicate. For sorted subsets, 200 to 250 ng of genomic DNA, equivalent to some 30,000 T cell genomes, went into each replicate PCR. Purified libraries were quantified with a Qubit 3.0 fluorometer, sized on a Bioanalyzer 2100, and re-quantified with the KAPA Library Quantification kit. Every immunoSEQ 96-well plate was sequenced on a separate single-read 150-cycle Illumina NextSeq 550 flow cell. In the original analysis: The immunoSEQ output contained only junctional sequences without quality scores, so filtering could not match that applied to full-length reads. Sequences were annotated with PyIR, a Python wrapper for IgBLAST v1.9, using IMGT germline references to assign V/J genes and CDR3. Any read was removed if the V/J assignment was weak (E-value above 1e-6), the CDR3 was missing, or the read contained stop codons, out-of-frame junctions, or ambiguous translated residues. V3J clonotypes were defined as sequences sharing the same inferred V gene, J gene, and CDR3 amino acid sequence. Percentage overlap between repertoires was computed as shared unique clonotypes divided by the size of the smaller repertoire. Three approaches were used to assess repertoire richness: RTK rarefaction, the Chao1 estimator, and Recon v2.1 estimates of unobserved clonotypes. For all TCRbeta clonotypes obtained by the gDNA method from a handful of donors, generation probabilities were computed with OLGA. In its TCRdb copy, this immuneACCESS table keeps in-frame sequences only and misses some clones. Where compared with another copy, unresolved V genes explain less than half of these, and the others have no known cause. That table gives V, J and clone size, and the DNA gave D and trimming. Recorded for this sample are over a million clones; approximately 78% of them occurred a single time. The top ten clonotypes cover under 0.65% of the sample.

Source material: memory CD4+ T cells from PBMCs. The sample's cell subset or site label, in plain terms: CD45RA-negative fraction. The chain is made from TRBV7-9 and TRBJ2-1; the D match is possibly TRBD1 or TRBD2, with 5 bases aligned in each. The source of this sequence is a man younger than 30 in good health. Some clones in this sample may be carry-over from other donors' samples. The nucleotides are TGTGCCAGCAGCTTAGTGGGGGATGAGCAGTTCTTC. This sequence encodes CASSLVGDEQFF.